These T cell receptor beta chains were read from a single sample in a study of vaccination effects on CD4 cells after COVID-19. Sequencing was performed with immunoSEQ multiplex PCR; in TCRdb, only in-frame clones are kept and a portion is missing. The profile covers tens of thousands of clones, with over 65% appearing a single time and under 4.5% taken by the ten largest. Antigens of these TCRs are unknown. This specimen was CD4+ T cells from PBMCs cultured with HCoV-OC43 spike peptides, taken before COVID-19 vaccination. These receptors were collected from a human donor who received a COVID-19 vaccine. The CDR3 runs from the conserved cysteine through the conserved F or W. D genes are given only for firm matches. Only part of the rows carry a size: once, few, many, or a class if the clone is expanded.

TRBJ1-3	TRBV9	.	.	TGTGCCAGCAGCGTAGCTCCAGGGTCTGGAAACACCATATATTTT	CASSVAPGSGNTIYF
TRBJ1-4	TRBV28	.	.	TGTGCCAGCAGTGACCAGAATGAAAAACTGTTTTTT	CASSDQNEKLFF
TRBJ1-2	TRBV5-1	few	.	TGCGCCAGCAGCTTGGACAGGACCAATTATGGCTACACCTTC	CASSLDRTNYGYTF
TRBJ1-1	TRBV3-1/TRBV3-2	few	.	TGTGCCAGCAGCCAAGCGTTTAGGGGACTTGAAGCTTTCTTT	CASSQAFRGLEAFF
TRBJ2-2	TRBV11-3	.	TRBD2	TGTGCCAGCAGCTTAGATGGCGCGTCCGGGGGGACCGGGGAGCTGTTTTTT	CASSLDGASGGTGELFF
TRBJ1-1	TRBV6-5	.	TRBD1	TGTGCCAGCAGCCAGGGGGCCTCTGAAGCTTTCTTT	CASSQGASEAFF
TRBJ2-3	TRBV6-2/TRBV6-3	.	.	TGTGCCAGCAGTGGGGACATATACTTCACAGATACGCAGTATTTT	CASSGDIYFTDTQYF
TRBJ2-5	TRBV7-2	once	.	TGTGCCAGCAGCTTATTGTGGGACCAGTACTTC	CASSLLWDQYF
TRBJ1-2	TRBV6-6	.	TRBD1	TGTGCCAGCTCCGACAGGGGGGACTATGGCTACACCTTC	CASSDRGDYGYTF
TRBJ2-3	TRBV7-3	.	.	TGTGCCAGCAGCTTAAGGGGTGGATTGGATACGCAGTATTTT	CASSLRGGLDTQYF
TRBJ1-2	TRBV28	.	TRBD1	TGTGCCAGCAGTATCTCAGGGGGTCACTACACCTTC	CASSISGGHYTF
TRBJ1-3	TRBV5-1	few	.	TGCGCCAGCAGCGAGGGCGGTGGAAACACCATATATTTT	CASSEGGGNTIYF
TRBJ1-1	TRBV6-5	.	.	TGTGCCAGCACGGCCCGGAGGGGGAGGACTGAAGCTTTCTTT	CASTARRGRTEAFF
TRBJ1-1	TRBV5-1	.	.	TGCGCCAGCAGCTCGCCTGAAGCTTTCTTT	CASSSPEAFF
TRBJ1-1	TRBV10-3	.	TRBD1	TGTGCCATTCGGAGACAGGGCGGCACTGAAGCTTTCTTT	CAIRRQGGTEAFF
TRBJ2-2	TRBV5-1	.	.	TGCGCCAGCAGCTTGGTCGCGGGGCCCACCGGGGAGCTGTTTTTT	CASSLVAGPTGELFF
TRBJ1-1	TRBV7-9	.	TRBD1	TGTGCCAGCCGGCCTCTTACACAGGGGGCGACTGAAGCTTTCTTT	CASRPLTQGATEAFF
TRBJ1-2	TRBV19	.	TRBD1	TGTGCCAGTAGTATAATGATAGGGGGCCATGGCTACACCTTC	CASSIMIGGHGYTF
TRBJ1-1	TRBV28	.	TRBD1	TGTGCCAGCAGACCCCCGACAGGGGCCCGGGGTGAAGCTTTCTTT	CASRPPTGARGEAFF
TRBJ1-1	TRBV10-3	few	.	TGTGCCATTGCCGAATGGGGGAGGGGGAACACTGAAGCTTTCTTT	CAIAEWGRGNTEAFF
TRBJ1-1	TRBV19	.	.	TGTGCCAGTAGTTACAGCAGAAACACTGAAGCTTTCTTT	CASSYSRNTEAFF
TRBJ2-1	TRBV5-1	.	.	TGCGCCAGCAGCCTGGCCAGTGAGCAGTTCTTC	CASSLASEQFF
TRBJ1-1	TRBV6-4	few	.	TGTGCCAGCGGAGGGTGGACTGAAGCTTTCTTT	CASGGWTEAFF
TRBJ2-3	TRBV6-6	.	.	TGTGCCAGCAGCTTTGCCGACCCAACAGATACGCAGTATTTT	CASSFADPTDTQYF
TRBJ1-1	TRBV6-2/TRBV6-3	few	.	TGTGCCAGCAGTTACAGGGTCTTTGAAGCTTTCTTT	CASSYRVFEAFF
TRBJ1-1	TRBV6-5	.	.	TGTGCCAGCAGGGGCCCGTACACTGAAGCTTTCTTT	CASRGPYTEAFF
TRBJ1-1	TRBV6-6	.	.	TGTGCCAGCAGTGTACCGTCAGGTGTTGGGGTTGAAGCTTTCTTT	CASSVPSGVGVEAFF
TRBJ2-5	TRBV12-5	once	TRBD1	TGTGCTAGTGGTTTGTCCGCGACAGGGACCGAGACCCAGTACTTC	CASGLSATGTETQYF
TRBJ2-1	TRBV11-2	once	TRBD1	TGTGCCAGCAGCTTAGAACAGGGGGTCTCCTACAATGAGCAGTTCTTC	CASSLEQGVSYNEQFF
TRBJ1-5	TRBV6-1	.	.	TGTGCCAGCAGTGAAACGGGGACGCTTAGCAATCAGCCCCAGCATTTT	CASSETGTLSNQPQHF
TRBJ1-5	TRBV4-1	few	.	TGCGCCAGCAGCCAAAATAGGTGGGGTAGCAATCAGCCCCAGCATTTT	CASSQNRWGSNQPQHF
TRBJ1-2	TRBV19	.	TRBD1	TGTGCCAGTAGTATACGGGAGGGGGCCGGGACAAGGAACCTCTATGGCTACACCTTC	CASSIREGAGTRNLYGYTF
TRBJ2-2	TRBV21-1	.	.	TGTGCCAGCAGCAAAGAACAGAACACCGGGGAGCTGTTTTTT	CASSKEQNTGELFF
TRBJ2-4	TRBV24-1	few	.	TGTGCCACCAGTGCCGAAGGAAACATTCAGTACTTC	CATSAEGNIQYF
TRBJ1-2	TRBV25-1	.	.	TGTGCCAGCAGTAAAGGTTATGGCTACACCTTC	CASSKGYGYTF
TRBJ1-2	TRBV29-1	.	.	TGCAGCGTTGAGCGGGGGTCGGGCTATGGCTACACCTTC	CSVERGSGYGYTF
TRBJ2-5	TRBV9	.	TRBD2	TGTGCCAGCAGCGCCGGGGGGGGGCAAGAGACCCAGTACTTC	CASSAGGGQETQYF
TRBJ2-3	TRBV3-1/TRBV3-2	.	.	TGTGCCAGCAGCCAAGGGACCCTCGCCTCCACAGATACGCAGTATTTT	CASSQGTLASTDTQYF
TRBJ2-2	TRBV18	once	.	TGTGCCAGCTCACCACCGAGGCACACCGGGGAGCTGTTTTTT	CASSPPRHTGELFF
TRBJ1-4	TRBV7-9	few	.	TGTGCCAGCAGCCTACAGGGTACTAATGAAAAACTGTTTTTT	CASSLQGTNEKLFF
TRBJ1-1	TRBV4-1	.	.	TGCGCCAGCAGCCAAGACTCGCCAGAGAACACTGAAGCTTTCTTT	CASSQDSPENTEAFF
TRBJ2-5	TRBV5-1	.	TRBD2	TGCGCCAGCAGCTTGGGCCCCGAGCGAGCGGGGGGGAGAGAGACCCAGTACTTC	CASSLGPERAGGRETQYF
TRBJ2-5	TRBV7-2	.	TRBD1	TGTGCCAGCAGCCTGGACAGGGGAAGGGGGACCCAGTACTTC	CASSLDRGRGTQYF
TRBJ2-1	TRBV19	.	.	TGTGCCAGTAGTGAACAGGCTTCGTACAATGAGCAGTTCTTC	CASSEQASYNEQFF
TRBJ2-1	TRBV20-1	.	.	TGCAGTCTCGCCGGGGACAATGAGCAGTTCTTC	CSLAGDNEQFF
TRBJ1-6	TRBV2	once	TRBD1	TGTGCCAGCAGGGGGACAGGGTCCTATAATTCACCCCTCCACTTT	CASRGTGSYNSPLHF
TRBJ1-2	TRBV6-2/TRBV6-3	.	.	TGTGCCAGCAGCAACGATGGCTATGGCTACACCTTC	CASSNDGYGYTF
TRBJ1-1	TRBV7-2	.	.	TGTGCCAGCAGCTTAGTTCTGAACACTGAAGCTTTCTTT	CASSLVLNTEAFF
TRBJ1-5	TRBV19	once	.	TGTGCCAGTAGTATGGGAAGTAGCAATCAGCCCCAGCATTTT	CASSMGSSNQPQHF
TRBJ2-4	TRBV5-1	once	.	TGCGCCAGCAGCTTGGCAATTGGAGCCAAAAACATTCAGTACTTC	CASSLAIGAKNIQYF
TRBJ2-1	TRBV9	.	.	TGTGCCAGCAGCGTGGGCAGGGACTACAATGAGCAGTTCTTC	CASSVGRDYNEQFF
TRBJ1-5	TRBV2	few	.	TGTGCCAGCAGTGAAGCTGCGGCAAGCAATCAGCCCCAGCATTTT	CASSEAAASNQPQHF
TRBJ2-5	TRBV30	once	.	TGTGCCTGGATGGCCCGGGAGACCCAGTACTTC	CAWMARETQYF